Listed below are T cell receptor beta chains from one sample, sequenced in a study of high-grade serous ovarian cancer treatment subgroups. Method: immunoSEQ multiplex PCR; TCRdb's copy keeps in-frame clones and lacks some. The sample has under 15,000 clones; 88% are singletons. The sample taken for sequencing was tumor tissue. All receptors derive from a human donor with high-grade serous ovarian cancer. Both conserved end residues are part of each CDR3. D genes are given only for firm matches. Clone size is not always given. Where it is, it says once, few, many or a class for expanded clones.

abundance	v_gene	j_gene	d_gene	CDR3nt	CDR3aa
NA	TRBV30	TRBJ1-1	NA	TGTGCCTGGAGTGTGGGGGGGATCACTGAAGCTTTCTTT	CAWSVGGITEAFF
NA	TRBV30	TRBJ2-1	TRBD2	TGTGCCTGGAGTAGCGGGAGGGCCGGGGATGAGCAGTTCTTC	CAWSSGRAGDEQFF
NA	TRBV7-7	TRBJ2-1	TRBD1	TGTGCTAGCAGTCCGGACAGGGGCAATGAGCAGTTCTTC	CASSPDRGNEQFF
NA	TRBV7-9	TRBJ1-5	NA	TGTGCCAGCAGCTTAGGGGGGAGTCAGCCCCAGCATTTT	CASSLGGSQPQHF
NA	TRBV10-3	TRBJ1-3	TRBD1	TGTGCCATCAGTGGGACAAAGGCGGGACAGGGGGCTGGAAACACCATATATTTT	CAISGTKAGQGAGNTIYF
NA	TRBV18	TRBJ1-3	NA	TGTGCCAGCTCACCAACACGGAGCTCTGGAAACACCATATATTTT	CASSPTRSSGNTIYF
NA	TRBV13	TRBJ2-1	TRBD2	TGTGCCAGCAGCTTAAGGCGGGGGGGCCATGAGCAGTTCTTC	CASSLRRGGHEQFF
NA	TRBV5-4	TRBJ1-1	TRBD1	TGTGCCAGCAGCTCGAGACAGGGGGTGAACACTGAAGCTTTCTTT	CASSSRQGVNTEAFF
few	TRBV7-9	TRBJ1-2	NA	TGTGCCAGCAGCGTTGGGTCTAACTATGGCTACACCTTC	CASSVGSNYGYTF
once	TRBV5-1	TRBJ1-4	TRBD1	TGCGCCAGCAGCTCGGACAGGAGTAATGAAAAACTGTTTTTT	CASSSDRSNEKLFF
NA	TRBV19	TRBJ1-2	NA	TGTGCCAGTAGTCCCCGGACGGAACTGGCCTATGGCTACACCTTC	CASSPRTELAYGYTF
NA	TRBV5-1	TRBJ2-7	NA	TGCGCCAGCAGCGCCGACAGGTACGAGCAGTACTTC	CASSADRYEQYF
NA	TRBV13	TRBJ2-4	NA	TGTGCCAGCAGCTTGGGACCGGCTGGGGGTGGCATTCAGTACTTC	CASSLGPAGGGIQYF
once	TRBV30	TRBJ1-5	NA	TGTGCCTGGAGGGGCAGCTTAAATCAGCCCCAGCATTTT	CAWRGSLNQPQHF
once	TRBV29-1	TRBJ2-3	NA	TGCAGCGTTGAAGAGGGGGCGAAAGGACGGGGGCAGTATTTT	CSVEEGAKGRGQYF
NA	TRBV27	TRBJ1-6	TRBD1	TGTGCCAGCAGTTTAACAGGGGTCTACCTACGTTCACCCCTCCACTTT	CASSLTGVYLRSPLHF
NA	TRBV5-4	TRBJ2-7	NA	TGTGCCAGCAGCTCGGGAGGGGGCTTCTCCTACGAGCAGTACTTC	CASSSGGGFSYEQYF
NA	TRBV11-3	TRBJ2-1	TRBD2	TGTGCCAGCAGCTTAGGACTAGCGGCGGGAAATGAGCAGTTCTTC	CASSLGLAAGNEQFF
once	TRBV6-1	TRBJ2-1	TRBD1	TGTGCCAGCAGTGTTGACGACAGGGGGGCGCAGTTCTTC	CASSVDDRGAQFF
medium-sized	TRBV5-4	TRBJ1-6	TRBD1	TGTGCCAGCAGCGATCAGGGGGCCTTTAATTCACCCCTCCACTTT	CASSDQGAFNSPLHF
few	TRBV6-1	TRBJ1-1	NA	TGTGCCAGCAGTCAGTACCCGCTGAACACTGAAGCTTTCTTT	CASSQYPLNTEAFF
NA	TRBV7-8	TRBJ2-1	NA	TGTGCCAGCAGCTTAGTAGCGTTATCCTACAATGAGCAGTTCTTC	CASSLVALSYNEQFF
NA	TRBV4-3	TRBJ1-2	NA	TGCGCCAGCAGCCAAGAGGTCCAGGGGCTGTCTAACTATGGCTACACCTTC	CASSQEVQGLSNYGYTF
NA	TRBV7-8	TRBJ1-2	TRBD1	TGTGCCAGCAGCCCTACACAGGGGATAGGTGGCTACACCTTC	CASSPTQGIGGYTF
NA	TRBV9	TRBJ2-5	TRBD1	TGTGCCAGCAGCGAAAGACAGGGGCAGGAGACCCAGTACTTC	CASSERQGQETQYF
NA	TRBV2	TRBJ1-3	TRBD1	TGTGCCAGCAGTCAACAGGGGGCGCGAGGAGACACCATATATTTT	CASSQQGARGDTIYF
NA	TRBV6-6	TRBJ1-2	NA	TGTGCCAGCACCTTACAAGGGGAAGCGGGGGGCTACACCTTC	CASTLQGEAGGYTF
NA	TRBV4-3	TRBJ2-1	NA	TGCGCCAGCAGCCAAGATAGCAGCTCCTACAATGAGCAGTTCTTC	CASSQDSSSYNEQFF
NA	TRBV2	TRBJ2-1	NA	TGTGCCAGCGGAAGCGCGGGGATTTTCGTGTTCTTC	CASGSAGIFVFF
NA	TRBV27	TRBJ1-5	NA	TGTGCCAGCAGTACCAGGGGCAATCAGCCCCAGCATTTT	CASSTRGNQPQHF
NA	TRBV11-2	TRBJ2-7	NA	TGTGCCAGCAGCTTAGATTCGGCAGGGGGAGGGTACGAGCAGTACTTC	CASSLDSAGGGYEQYF
NA	TRBV5-4	TRBJ2-5	TRBD1	TGTGCCAGCAGCCACTCAGACAGGGCAGGGGAGACCCAGTACTTC	CASSHSDRAGETQYF